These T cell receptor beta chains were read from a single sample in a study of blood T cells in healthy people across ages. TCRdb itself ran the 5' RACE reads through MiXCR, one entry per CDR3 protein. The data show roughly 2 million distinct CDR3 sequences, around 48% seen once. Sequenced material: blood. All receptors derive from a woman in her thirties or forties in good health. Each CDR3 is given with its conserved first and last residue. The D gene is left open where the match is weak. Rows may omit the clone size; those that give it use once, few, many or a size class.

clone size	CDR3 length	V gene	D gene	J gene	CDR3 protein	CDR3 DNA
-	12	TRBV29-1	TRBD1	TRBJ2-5	CSARDSRWGQYF	TGCAGCGCCCGGGACAGCCGATGGGGGCAGTACTTC
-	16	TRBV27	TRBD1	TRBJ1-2	CASRGTGARDGYGYTF	TGTGCCAGCAGGGGGACAGGGGCGCGGGACGGGTATGGCTACACCTTC
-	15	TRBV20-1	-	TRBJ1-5	CSARPGKGGNQPQHF	TGCAGTGCTAGACCCGGAAAGGGCGGCAATCAGCCCCAGCATTTT
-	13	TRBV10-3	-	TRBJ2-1	CAISESTGKEQFF	TGTGCCATCAGTGAGTCTACAGGAAAGGAGCAGTTCTTC
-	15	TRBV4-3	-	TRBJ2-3	CASSQDRVSADTQYF	TGCGCCAGCAGCCAAGATAGGGTTAGCGCAGATACGCAGTATTTT
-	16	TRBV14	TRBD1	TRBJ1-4	CASSQALGTGNEKLFF	TGTGCCAGCAGCCAAGCCCTTGGGACAGGGAACGAAAAACTGTTTTTT
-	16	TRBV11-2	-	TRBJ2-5	CASSSGAWGAQETQYF	TGTGCCAGCAGCTCTGGTGCTTGGGGGGCCCAAGAGACCCAGTACTTC
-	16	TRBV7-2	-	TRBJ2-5	CASSLAGASLQETQYF	TGTGCCAGCAGCTTAGCGGGGGCATCTCTCCAAGAGACCCAGTACTTC
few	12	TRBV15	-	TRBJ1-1	CATSRAGNEAFF	TGTGCCACCAGCAGAGCCGGGAATGAAGCTTTCTTT
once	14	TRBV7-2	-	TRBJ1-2	CASSLQGGSHGYTF	TGTGCCAGCAGCTTGCAAGGGGGATCGCATGGCTACACCTTC
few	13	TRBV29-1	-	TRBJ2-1	CSVDGRFYNEQFF	TGCAGCGTTGATGGCAGATTCTACAATGAGCAGTTCTTC
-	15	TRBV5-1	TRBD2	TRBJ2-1	CASSAAGLAGNEQFF	TGCGCCAGCAGCGCGGCGGGACTAGCTGGCAATGAGCAGTTCTTC
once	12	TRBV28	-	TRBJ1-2	CASRSTGRGYTF	TGTGCCAGCAGGTCCACAGGGAGGGGCTACACCTTC
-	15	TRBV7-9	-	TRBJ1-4	CASSLGTLRGEKLFF	TGTGCCAGCAGCTTAGGGACCCTTAGAGGTGAAAAACTGTTTTTT
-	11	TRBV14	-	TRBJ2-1	CASSQVYEQFF	TGTGCCAGCAGCCAAGTCTATGAGCAGTTCTTC
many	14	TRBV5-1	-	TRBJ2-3	CASSLGLHTDTQYF	TGTGCCAGCAGCTTGGGACTTCACACAGATACGCAGTATTTT
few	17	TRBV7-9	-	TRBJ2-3	CASSSEPGQVSTDTQYF	TGTGCCAGCAGCTCTGAGCCGGGACAAGTTAGCACAGATACGCAGTATTTT
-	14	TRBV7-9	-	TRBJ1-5	CASSSSTGLGPQHF	TGTGCCAGCAGCAGTAGCACAGGGCTGGGACCCCAGCATTTT
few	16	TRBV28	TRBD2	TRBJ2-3	CASSFQRGAGTDTQYF	TGTGCCAGCAGTTTCCAGCGGGGGGCCGGAACAGATACGCAGTATTTT
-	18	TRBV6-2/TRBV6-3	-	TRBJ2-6	CASSNFRDKTSGANVLTF	TGTGCCAGCAGCAACTTCCGGGACAAAACCTCTGGGGCCAACGTCCTGACTTTC
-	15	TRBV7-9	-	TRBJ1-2	CASSLETAAGYGYTF	TGTGCCAGCAGCCTCGAGACGGCCGCTGGCTATGGCTACACCTTC
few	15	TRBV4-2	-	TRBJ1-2	CASSQEGRDTYGYTF	TGTGCCAGCAGCCAAGAGGGTAGGGATACCTATGGCTACACCTTC
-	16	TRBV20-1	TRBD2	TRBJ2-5	CSAPVSTSGVSEAQYF	TGCAGTGCTCCAGTTTCGACTAGCGGGGTGTCTGAGGCCCAGTACTTC
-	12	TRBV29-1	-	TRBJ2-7	CSVSMGLNEQYF	TGCAGCGTCTCGATGGGGTTGAACGAGCAGTACTTC
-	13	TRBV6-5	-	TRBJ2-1	CASSYEGAGEQFF	TGTGCCAGCAGTTACGAGGGGGCGGGAGAGCAGTTCTTC
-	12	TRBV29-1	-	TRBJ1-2	CSVAGDNYGYTF	TGCAGCGTTGCGGGAGATAACTATGGCTACACCTTC
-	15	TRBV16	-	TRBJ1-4	CASSQSAVSNEKLFF	TGTGCCAGCAGCCAATCAGCCGTTTCAAATGAAAAACTGTTTTTT
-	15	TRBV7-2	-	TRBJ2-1	CASRPTPVHSNEQFF	TGTGCCAGCAGACCTACTCCCGTCCACAGCAATGAGCAGTTCTTC
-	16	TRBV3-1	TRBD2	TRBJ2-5	CASSQKWTSGKETQYF	TGTGCCAGCAGCCAGAAATGGACTAGCGGAAAAGAGACCCAGTACTTC
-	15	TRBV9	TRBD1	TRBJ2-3	CASSPGTGGRDSQYF	TGTGCCAGCAGCCCAGGGACAGGGGGTCGGGATTCGCAGTATTTT
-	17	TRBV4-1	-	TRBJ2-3	CASSQGEVGLITDTQYF	TGCGCCAGCAGCCAAGGGGAGGTGGGGCTTATCACAGATACGCAGTATTTT
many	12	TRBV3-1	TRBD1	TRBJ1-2	CASSQAGGGYTF	TGTGCCAGCAGCCAAGCAGGGGGTGGCTACACCTTC
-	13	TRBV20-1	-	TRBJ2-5	CSARDGVAGTQYF	TGCAGTGCTAGAGATGGGGTCGCAGGGACCCAGTACTTC
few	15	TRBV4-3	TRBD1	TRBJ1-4	CASSDLQGAGEKLFF	TGCGCCAGCAGCGATTTACAGGGGGCGGGTGAAAAACTGTTTTTT
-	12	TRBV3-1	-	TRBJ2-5	CASSQKGVGQYF	TGTGCCAGCAGCCAGAAGGGCGTCGGTCAGTACTTC
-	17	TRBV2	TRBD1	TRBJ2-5	CASSFRGTGIYQETQYF	TGTGCCAGCAGTTTCCGGGGGACAGGCATTTACCAAGAGACCCAGTACTTC
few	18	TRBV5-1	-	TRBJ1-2	CASSLAGTPLFTNYGYTF	TGCGCCAGCAGCTTGGCCGGGACACCTTTATTTACTAACTATGGCTACACCTTC
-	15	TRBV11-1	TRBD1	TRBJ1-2	CASSFVEGADYGYTF	TGTGCCAGCAGCTTTGTGGAGGGGGCGGACTATGGCTACACCTTC
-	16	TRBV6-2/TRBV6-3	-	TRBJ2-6	CASSYNTEAGANVLTF	TGTGCCAGCAGTTACAACACGGAAGCTGGGGCCAACGTCCTGACTTTC
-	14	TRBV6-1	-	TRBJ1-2	CASSLTRINYGYTF	TGTGCCAGCAGTTTAACAAGGATAAACTATGGCTACACCTTC
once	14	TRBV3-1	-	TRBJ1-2	CASSPKVRVYGYTF	TGTGCCAGCAGCCCCAAAGTGAGGGTCTATGGCTACACCTTC
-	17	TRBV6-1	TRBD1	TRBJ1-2	CASSLLWGDRVYFGYTF	TGTGCCAGCAGCCTACTTTGGGGGGACAGGGTTTACTTTGGCTACACCTTC
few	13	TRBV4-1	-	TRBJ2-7	CASSYGLNYEQYF	TGCGCCAGCAGCTACGGACTGAACTACGAGCAGTACTTC
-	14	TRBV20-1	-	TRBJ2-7	CSASRRQRSYEQYF	TGCAGTGCTTCCAGGAGGCAGCGGAGCTACGAGCAGTACTTC
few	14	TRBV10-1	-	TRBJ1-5	CTSSESGSNQPQHF	TGCACCAGCAGTGAATCAGGGAGCAATCAGCCCCAGCATTTT
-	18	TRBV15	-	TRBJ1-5	CATSREISDWAVNQPQHF	TGTGCCACCAGCAGAGAAATTAGTGATTGGGCAGTCAATCAGCCCCAGCATTTT
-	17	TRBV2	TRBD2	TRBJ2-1	CASRGLAGGLSYNEQFF	TGTGCCAGCAGGGGACTAGCGGGGGGCCTCTCCTACAATGAGCAGTTCTTC
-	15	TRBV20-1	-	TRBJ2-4	CSASRVSRVGDIQYF	TGCAGTGCTAGTCGAGTCAGCAGGGTCGGGGACATTCAGTACTTC
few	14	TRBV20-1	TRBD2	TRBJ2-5	CSASPSGALETQYF	TGCAGTGCTAGTCCTAGCGGGGCTCTTGAGACCCAGTACTTC
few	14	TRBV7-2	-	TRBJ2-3	CASSPFRVTDTQYF	TGTGCCAGCAGCCCCTTCCGTGTCACAGATACGCAGTATTTT
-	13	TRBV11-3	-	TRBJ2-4	CASSLTQGGIQYF	TGTGCCAGCAGCTTGACGCAAGGCGGCATTCAGTACTTC
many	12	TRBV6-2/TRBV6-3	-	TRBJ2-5	CASRTGPETQYF	TGTGCCAGCAGGACAGGACCTGAGACCCAGTACTTC
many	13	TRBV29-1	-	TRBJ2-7	CSVARGLSYEQYF	TGCAGCGTTGCACGCGGGCTCTCCTACGAGCAGTACTTC
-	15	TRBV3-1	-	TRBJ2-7	CASSSPGGPYYEQYF	TGTGCCAGCAGCTCCCCTGGCGGACCTTATTACGAGCAGTACTTC